This TCR beta chain was observed in a study of shared clonotypes between healthy human individuals. Findings and limits, study-wide: Richness estimates generally favored naive over memory subsets.

Germline V gene data show CDR1 as ENHRY and CDR2 as SYGVKD. V lost 5 bases and J 10 bases, leaving 12 bases between the germline ends. This CDR3 region has 12 residues. On this clone itself: Its target is not known.

TCRdb's table, derived via immunoSEQ multiplex PCR, lists solely in-frame clones and lacks some. The data show about 980,000 clones, roughly 72% seen once. The sequenced material came from memory CD4+ T cells sorted from blood. Subset meaning: CD45RA-negative fraction. The chain recombines TRBV10-3 with TRBJ2-1; tentatively, D is TRBD2 (6 bases). The sequence derives from a man between 18 and 29 years old in good health. The CDR3 protein is CAISREGREQFF. The CDR3 nucleotides read TGTGCCATCAGTAGAGAGGGGAGGGAGCAGTTCTTC.